The entry below gives a single T cell receptor (beta chain) sequence along with its context. This entry is derived from a study of cytomegalovirus exposure and HLA in healthy donors. PCR was performed using 60 Vbeta and 13 Jbeta primers. The data were produced by immunoSEQ multiplex PCR, yet TCRdb's version contains in-frame clones alone and is incomplete. The data show around 62,000 clones, roughly 80% seen once. Sample: PBMCs. The TCR sequence derives from a male donor in good health and CMV-seropositive.

CDR3 bases: TGTGCCAGCAGCCTACGGTTAGCGGGGGGGCCTTACGAGCAGTACTTC. This gives the protein CASSLRLAGGPYEQYF. The chain recombines TRBV7-2 with TRBJ2-7; TRBD2 matches at 11 bases. V lost 5 bases to trimming and J lost 4 bases; unmatched junction nucleotides: 10. CDR1 SGHTA and CDR2 FQGNSA come from the germline V gene. The length of the CDR3 is 16 residues.